This entry is about one T cell receptor (beta chain). What it binds is unknown. TCRdb keeps only in-frame clones here, not all; method: immunoSEQ multiplex PCR. The data contain some 40,000 clones, 82% of them singletons. The data were taken from a study of PD-L1 blockade in urothelial cancer. Turning to the study itself: Earlier, patients had received 0 to 3 chemotherapy regimens. When blood samples were assessed, the median T cell count was around 140,000. Overall study findings and caveats: Lower than median blood TCR clonality before treatment predicted better survival.

The germline V gene has CDR1 SGHTA and CDR2 FQGTGA. The CDR3 is 15 amino acids. Trimming took 1 base from V and 4 from J, leaving 12 bases between them. The origin of this receptor is a man aged 55 to 70 with urothelial cancer. The starting material was PBMCs, obtained around atezolizumab (anti-PD-L1) treatment. The chain links TRBV7-3 to TRBJ2-3, with D tentatively TRBD2 (5 bases). The CDR3 coding sequence is TGTGCCAGCAGCTTAAGCGGCATCGGGGCAGATACGCAGTATTTT. Amino acids: CASSLSGIGADTQYF.